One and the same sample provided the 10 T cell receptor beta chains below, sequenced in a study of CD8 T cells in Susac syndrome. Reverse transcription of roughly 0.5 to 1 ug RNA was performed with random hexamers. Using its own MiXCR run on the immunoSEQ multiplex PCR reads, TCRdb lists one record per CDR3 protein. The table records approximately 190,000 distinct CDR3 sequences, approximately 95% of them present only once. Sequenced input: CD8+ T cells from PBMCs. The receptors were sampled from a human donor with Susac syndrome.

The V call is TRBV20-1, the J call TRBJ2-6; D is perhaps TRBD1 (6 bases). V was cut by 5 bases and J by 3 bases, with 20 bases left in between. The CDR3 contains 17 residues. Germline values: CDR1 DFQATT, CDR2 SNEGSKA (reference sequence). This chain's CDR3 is CSALTDRPLVGANVLTF. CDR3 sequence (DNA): TGCAGTGCTCTCACGGACAGACCCCTGGTTGGGGCCAACGTCCTGACTTTC.

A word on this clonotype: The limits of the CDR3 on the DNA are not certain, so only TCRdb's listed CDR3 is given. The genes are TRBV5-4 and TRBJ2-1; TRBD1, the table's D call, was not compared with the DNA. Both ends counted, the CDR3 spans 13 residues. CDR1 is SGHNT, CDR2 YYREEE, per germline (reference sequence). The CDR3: CASSFGPGGEQFF.

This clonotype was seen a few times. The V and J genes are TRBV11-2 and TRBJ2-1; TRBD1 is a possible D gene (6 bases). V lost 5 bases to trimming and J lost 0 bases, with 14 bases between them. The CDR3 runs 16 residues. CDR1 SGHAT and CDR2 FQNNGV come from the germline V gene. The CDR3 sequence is CASSLGHLSSYNEQFF. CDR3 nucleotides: TGTGCCAGCAGCCTGGGACACCTGAGCTCCTACAATGAGCAGTTCTTC.

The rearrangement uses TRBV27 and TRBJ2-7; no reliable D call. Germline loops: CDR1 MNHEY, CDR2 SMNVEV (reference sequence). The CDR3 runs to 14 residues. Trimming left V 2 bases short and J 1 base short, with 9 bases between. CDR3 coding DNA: TGTGCCAGCAGTTTACAGGCAGATTCCTACGAGCAGTACTTC. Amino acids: CASSLQADSYEQYF.

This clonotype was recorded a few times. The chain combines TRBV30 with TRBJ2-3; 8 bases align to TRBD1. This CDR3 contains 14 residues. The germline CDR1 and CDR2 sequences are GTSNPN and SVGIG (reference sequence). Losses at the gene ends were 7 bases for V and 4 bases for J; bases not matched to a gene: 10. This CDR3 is CALAGPGGADTQYF. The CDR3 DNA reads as TGTGCCTTAGCAGGGCCAGGGGGCGCAGATACGCAGTATTTT.

CDR3 in amino acids: CASSPLGGDSSYEQYF. CDR3 nucleotides: TGTGCCAGCAGTCCCCTAGGGGGGGACTCCTCCTACGAGCAGTACTTC. The J gene is TRBJ2-7, the V gene TRBV12-3 or TRBV12-4; D perhaps matches TRBD2 (7 bases). This CDR3 is 16 amino acids long. V was cut by 5 bases and J by 0 bases, with 17 bases left in between.

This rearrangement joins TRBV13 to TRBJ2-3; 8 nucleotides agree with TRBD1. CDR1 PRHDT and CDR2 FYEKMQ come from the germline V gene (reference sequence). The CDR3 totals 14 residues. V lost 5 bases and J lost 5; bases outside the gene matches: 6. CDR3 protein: CASSLRGHEDTQYF. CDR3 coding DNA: TGTGCCAGCAGCCTCAGGGGGCATGAAGATACGCAGTATTTT. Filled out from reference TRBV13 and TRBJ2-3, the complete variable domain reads AAGVIQSPRHLIKEKRETATLKCYPIPRHDTVYWYQQGPGQDPQFLISFYEKMQSDKGSIPDRFSAQQFSDYHSELNMSSLELGDSALYFCASSLRGHEDTQYFGPGTRLTVL.

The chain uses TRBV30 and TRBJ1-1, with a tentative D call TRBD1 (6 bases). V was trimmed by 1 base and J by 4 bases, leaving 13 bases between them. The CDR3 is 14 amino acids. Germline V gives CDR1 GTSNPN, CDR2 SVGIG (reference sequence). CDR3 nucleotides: TGTGCCTGGAGTGAACTACAGGGAGGCACTGAAGCTTTCTTT. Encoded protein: CAWSELQGGTEAFF.

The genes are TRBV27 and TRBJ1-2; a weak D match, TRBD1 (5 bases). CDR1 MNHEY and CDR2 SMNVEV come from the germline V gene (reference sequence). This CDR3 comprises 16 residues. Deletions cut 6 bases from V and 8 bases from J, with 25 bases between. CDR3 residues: CASSPPGTDAQSGYTF. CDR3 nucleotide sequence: TGTGCCAGCAGCCCACCCGGGACGGACGCCCAATCAGGCTACACCTTC.

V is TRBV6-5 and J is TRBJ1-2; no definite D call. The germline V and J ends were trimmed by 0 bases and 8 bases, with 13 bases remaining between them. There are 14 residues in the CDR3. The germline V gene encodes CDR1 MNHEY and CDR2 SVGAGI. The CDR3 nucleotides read TGTGCCAGCAGTTACTCGGAAGGGTTGGGGGGCTACACCTTC. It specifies CASSYSEGLGGYTF.